These T cell receptor beta chains were read from a single sample in a study of beta chain features in type 1 diabetes. Assay: immunoSEQ multiplex PCR; the TCRdb copy retains only in-frame clones and omits some. The table has 630,000 or so clones, over 12% seen once. Sequenced material: naive CD4+ T cells from blood. These receptors all come from a man younger than 35 with type 1 diabetes. Each CDR3 is given with its conserved first and last residue. D genes are given only for firm matches. The size of a clone is reported for some rows only, either as once, few or many, or as a class for expanded clones.

v_call	d_call	j_call	clone_size	cdr3_nt	cdr3_aa
TRBV6-5	TRBD2	TRBJ2-1	-	TGTGCCAGCAGCTACACTAGCGGGAGTAGGGGCAATGAGCAGTTCTTC	CASSYTSGSRGNEQFF
TRBV5-1	-	TRBJ1-4	-	TGCGCCAGCAGTTCAAAACAGGGCCAGACAGATGAAAAACTGTTTTTT	CASSSKQGQTDEKLFF
TRBV5-6	-	TRBJ2-2	-	TGTGCCAGCAGCTTAGGAGGGGTTGTCGGGGAGCTGTTTTTT	CASSLGGVVGELFF
TRBV30	TRBD2	TRBJ2-1	few	TGTGCCTGGGGTATCCCGGGACTAGCGTCGGCTCGATCCTACAATGAGCAGTTCTTC	CAWGIPGLASARSYNEQFF
TRBV11-2	-	TRBJ2-6	few	TGTGCCAGCAGCTTAGTTTTCGGGGGAGCTGGGGCCAACGTCCTGACTTTC	CASSLVFGGAGANVLTF
TRBV4-3	TRBD2	TRBJ2-5	-	TGCGCCAGCAGCCAAAGCGAAAGCGGGGGGGAGACCCAGTACTTC	CASSQSESGGETQYF
TRBV5-1	TRBD1	TRBJ2-7	few	TGCGCCAGCAGCTTGGCAGGGGGCGAGCAGTACTTC	CASSLAGGEQYF
TRBV4-1	-	TRBJ1-2	-	TGCGCCAGCAGGGGACATCGGAATTATGGCTACACCTTC	CASRGHRNYGYTF
TRBV18	-	TRBJ2-3	-	TGTGCCAGCTCACCACGGGCGGTAGATACGCAGTATTTT	CASSPRAVDTQYF
TRBV6-5	-	TRBJ2-7	-	TGTGCCAGCAGTTACTCGAAGGGAGGCGCACTCTACGAGCAGTACTTC	CASSYSKGGALYEQYF
TRBV25-1	-	TRBJ2-1	-	TGTGCCAGCAGTGAAGTCCCAGACCCATTAATTAATGGTGAGCAGTTCTTC	CASSEVPDPLINGEQFF